The 27 T cell receptor beta chains listed next were all sequenced from one sample in a study of tumor-infiltrating lymphocytes in primary liver carcinoma. Co-extraction yielded RNA and DNA from around 18-30 mg of unsorted bulk tissue. Making TCR beta cDNA involved approximately 510 ng total RNA and a constant-region primer. A slightly modified ARM-PCR protocol with three nested multiplex PCR rounds produced these TCR beta libraries. TRBV1-TRBV30 forward primers and a C-beta reverse primer were used in the first two PCR rounds, which each ran for approximately 10 cycles. TCRdb reprocessed the multiplex PCR reads with MiXCR, giving one entry per CDR3 protein. The sample yields 40,000 to 45,000 distinct CDR3 sequences, approximately 70% seen once. The sequenced sample consisted of liver tumor tissue from sampling region 2. As for subset: tumor region T2, inferior pole. These receptor sequences come from a man aged 40-49 years with primary liver carcinoma and hepatitis B virus infection.

In regard to this clonotype: A much larger clone sits a single nucleotide away, making a read error possible. CDR3 coding DNA: TGTTCCAGTAGTATAATAGCGGGAGGCGCACAAGATACGCAGTATTTT. Protein sequence: CSSSIIAGGAQDTQYF. The V and J genes are TRBV19 and TRBJ2-3, with 10 bases aligning to TRBD2. The germline gives CDR1 LNHDA, CDR2 SQIVND (reference sequence). This CDR3 has 16 residues.

To note about this clonotype: No conserved phenylalanine or tryptophan ends this CDR3, so it is likely a read error. The V call is TRBV29-1, the J call TRBJ2-1; TRBD2 matches at 10 bases. V shed 8 bases and J 9 bases; nucleotides not matched to a gene: 16. This CDR3 is built from 15 residues. Looked up from germline, CDR1 is SQVTM and CDR2 is ANQGSEA. The CDR3 loop reads CSIGLLAGVNAEQFC. The DNA for the CDR3 is TGCAGCATTGGCCTTCTAGCGGGGGTGAACGCTGAGCAGTTCTGC.

This clonotype was seen once. The conserved closing phenylalanine or tryptophan is absent in this CDR3, likely reflecting a read error. The gene calls are TRBV5-4 and TRBJ1-6, with D perhaps matching TRBD1 (6 bases). Trimming pared 9 bases from V and 7 bases from J, leaving 17 bases between. From germline, CDR1 is SGHNT and CDR2 YYREEE (reference sequence). There are 14 residues in the CDR3. The CDR3 protein is CANSYGTQNSPLHY. The CDR3 nucleotides are TGTGCCAACTCCTACGGGACACAGAATTCACCCCTCCACTAT.

About this clonotype itself: A read error is likely, as this CDR3 ends without the conserved phenylalanine or tryptophan. This rearrangement joins TRBV29-1 to TRBJ2-5; TRBD1 is a possible D gene (5 bases). This CDR3 has 14 residues. CDR1 is SQVTM and CDR2 is ANQGSEA in the germline V gene. CDR3 bases: TGCACCTTTATGACAGCATCGTTTCAAGAGACCCAGTACTTA. Translated: CTFMTASFQETQYL.

Concerning this clonotype itself: Lacking the conserved final phenylalanine or tryptophan, this CDR3 likely reflects a read error. The chain joins TRBV29-1 to TRBJ1-2; 8 nucleotides agree with TRBD1. The CDR3 has 13 residues. From germline, CDR1 is SQVTM and CDR2 ANQGSEA. Unmatched junction bases numbered 9, after V lost 7 bases and J lost 5 bases. The DNA for the CDR3 is TGCAGCGCCCGGACAGGGAGTAAGTATGGCTACACCTTA. Amino acids: CSARTGSKYGYTL.

This clonotype showed up just a few times. The chain couples TRBV11-2 to TRBJ2-3; D is possibly TRBD2 (6 bases). Germline V CDR1 and CDR2: SGHAT, FQNNGV. The CDR3 loop spans 13 amino acids. The V and J ends lost 8 bases and 3 bases respectively, with 12 bases between them. In nucleotides, the CDR3 is TGTGCCAGCGCGGAGGGCACTACAGATACGCAGTATTTT. As protein: CASAEGTTDTQYF. The full variable domain, completed using reference TRBV11-2 and TRBJ2-3, is EAGVAQSPRYKIIEKRQSVAFWCNPISGHATLYWYQQILGQGPKLLIQFQNNGVVDDSQLPKDRFSAERLKGVDSTLKIQPAKLEDSAVYLCASAEGTTDTQYFGPGTRLTVL.

Concerning this clonotype itself: Possible read error: a much larger clone is one base away. This chain connects TRBV5-6 to TRBJ2-5; a possible D gene is TRBD2 (5 bases). Germline V gene data show CDR1 as SGHDT and CDR2 as YYEEEE. The CDR3 totals 14 residues. The V end was cut by 2 bases, the J end by 12 bases, with 20 bases between. This CDR3 reads CASSFSWSPPGEYF. As DNA, the CDR3 is TGTGCCAGCAGCTTTTCGTGGTCTCCCCCCGGGGAGTACTTC.

This clonotype was seen at least ten times. A single base separates this from a much larger clone, so it may be a read error. The chain links TRBV6-1 to TRBJ2-4; no definite D call. Trimming removed 2 bases at V and 11 bases at J, with 16 bases between. This CDR3 has 14 residues. Germline V gene lookup returns CDR1 MNHNS and CDR2 SASEGT. The CDR3 sequence: CASSEIATVNFQYF. CDR3 sequence (DNA): TGTGCCAGCAGTGAAATCGCCACAGTAAATTTTCAGTACTTC.

With regard to this clonotype: At one end the junction does not follow the germline gene, possibly because of a read error. The chain uses TRBV6-2 or TRBV6-3 and TRBJ2-7, with 8 bases fitting TRBD2. This CDR3 has 14 amino acids. Germline values: CDR1 MNHEY, CDR2 SVGEGT. CDR3 protein: CASSYSTSAYGQYF. DNA of the CDR3: TGTGCCAGCAGTTACTCGACTAGCGCCTACGGGCAGTACTTC.

CDR3 nucleotide sequence: TGCAGCGCCATGACATCTGGGACCGGCTCTCCCTACAATCAGTACTTC. It yields the protein CSAMTSGTGSPYNQYF. The chain employs TRBV29-1 and TRBJ2-7; the D call may be TRBD1 or TRBD2 (5 bases each). CDR1 and CDR2 from the germline V gene are SQVTM and ANQGSEA. The ends were cut back, 7 bases at V and 10 bases at J, with 32 bases in the middle. The CDR3 spans 16 residues.

Points on this clonotype: An end of the junction differs from the germline gene, which may be a read error. The gene calls are TRBV6-1 and TRBJ1-2; D is possibly TRBD1 (5 bases). This CDR3 spans 15 amino acids. The germline CDR1 and CDR2 sequences are MNHNS and SASEGT. The CDR3, as DNA: TGTGCCAGCAGTGGAATATGGGATGGGGACTATGGCTACACATTC. Translating gives CASSGIWDGDYGYTF.

This chain uses TRBV25-1 with TRBJ2-7; D uncertain. This CDR3 region has 13 residues. CDR1 MGHDK and CDR2 SYGVNS come from the germline V gene. Between the trimmed V and J ends, which lost 2 bases and 1 base, there was a span of 6 bases. The CDR3 reads CASSEGESYEQYF. CDR3 DNA sequence: TGTGCCAGCAGTGAAGGGGAATCCTACGAGCAGTACTTC.

This clonotype occurred many times. This chain connects TRBV20-1 to TRBJ2-7; no firm D call. The CDR3 loop spans 12 amino acids. Germline V gene lookup returns CDR1 DFQATT and CDR2 SNEGSKA (reference sequence). The V gene lost 3 bases and the J gene lost 3 bases, with 9 bases spanning the gap. In DNA, the CDR3 is TGCAGTGCTAGTTCGCAGGACTACGAGCAGTACTTC. Protein product: CSASSQDYEQYF.

Points on this clonotype: The junction and the germline gene differ at one end; a read error may be behind it. The chain uses TRBV30 and TRBJ2-1, with a weak D call TRBD2 (5 bases). Germline CDR1 and CDR2: GTSNPN and SVGIG (reference sequence). The CDR3 runs to 14 residues. The CDR3 loop reads CARRSMASYNEQFF. The DNA of the CDR3 is TGTGCCCGGAGGTCCATGGCATCATACAATGAGCAGTTCTTC.

The V gene is TRBV29-1, the J gene TRBJ1-1; D call uncertain. Looked up from germline, CDR1 is SQVTM and CDR2 is ANQGSEA. V lost 7 bases and J 2 bases, leaving 8 bases between the germline ends. CDR3 length equals 11 residues. In DNA form, the CDR3 reads TGCAGCGGGACCCCAAACACTGAAGCTTTCTTT. It translates to CSGTPNTEAFF.

In its sample, this clonotype was seen a few times. This chain links TRBV7-8 with TRBJ1-5, with D perhaps TRBD1 (5 bases). Germline V lookup: CDR1 SGHVS, CDR2 FQNEAQ. The CDR3 covers 16 residues. Trimming pared 7 bases from V and 3 bases from J, leaving 19 bases between. The CDR3 coding sequence is TGTGCCAGCAACTCTATCCAGGGAATTGACAATCAGCCCCAGCATTTT. This translates into CASNSIQGIDNQPQHF.

This clonotype appeared a single time. A junction boundary mismatches the germline segment, possibly from a read error. The V and J genes are TRBV6-1 and TRBJ2-1; D may be TRBD1 (6 bases). Germline V CDR1 and CDR2: MNHNS, SASEGT. The CDR3 has 13 residues. In DNA, the CDR3 is TGTACCAGCAGTGAATCCCAGGGGAATGAGCAGTTCTTC. This translates into CTSSESQGNEQFF.

This clonotype appeared a few times. This may arise from a read error, as a much more abundant clone is one base away. The chain recombines TRBV28 with TRBJ1-1; D ambiguous. This CDR3 has 12 amino acids. The germline gives CDR1 MDHEN, CDR2 SYDVKM. The CDR3 sequence: CASNYGYTGAFF. CDR3 coding DNA: TGTGCCAGCAATTACGGATACACTGGAGCTTTCTTT.

Details on this clonotype: Given the absence of the conserved phenylalanine or tryptophan at the CDR3 end, a read error is likely. The genes are TRBV4-1 and TRBJ2-7; weak D call: TRBD2 (7 bases). Trimming took off 3 bases at V and 4 bases at J, with 19 bases between the two ends. This CDR3 is 16 amino acids long. The germline gives CDR1 MGHRA, CDR2 YSYEKL. The CDR3 sequence: CASSQVEGGLGYEQYL. DNA of the CDR3: TGCGCCAGCAGCCAGGTGGAGGGGGGGCTTGGTTACGAGCAGTACCTC.

This clonotype was seen just once. The junction departs from the called germline gene at one end, perhaps through a read error. This rearrangement joins TRBV29-1 to TRBJ2-5; D is unclear. Germline V CDR1 and CDR2: SQVTM, ANQGSEA. This CDR3 contains 12 residues. CDR3 sequence reads: CSVGVSGETLYF. As DNA, the CDR3 is TGCAGCGTTGGGGTTTCCGGTGAGACCCTGTATTTC.

As regards this clonotype: One junction end does not reproduce the germline sequence, and a read error may be involved. The CDR3 nucleotides are TGCGTCAGCAGCCAAGAAGTGGCAGAGTGGGGGGCCAACGTCCTGACTTTC. Its protein product is CVSSQEVAEWGANVLTF. This chain links TRBV4-1 with TRBJ2-6, with D unclear. Germline assignment: CDR1 MGHRA and CDR2 YSYEKL. This CDR3 comprises 17 residues.

This clonotype came up many times. V is TRBV19 and J is TRBJ2-1; TRBD2 aligns across 8 bases. The germline V gene encodes CDR1 LNHDA and CDR2 SQIVND (reference sequence). The CDR3 runs to 14 residues. Trimming took 10 bases from V and 4 from J; bases not matched to a gene: 9. The DNA for the CDR3 is TGTGCCACCATAAGCGGGAGTTTTTACAATGAGCAGTTCTTC. Its protein is CATISGSFYNEQFF.

As for this clonotype: One junction end disagrees with the germline gene, perhaps due to a read error. This chain joins TRBV5-1 and TRBJ1-1, with D possibly TRBD1 on 6 matching bases. From germline, CDR1 is SGHRS and CDR2 YFSETQ. The CDR3 is 15 amino acids. Written as DNA, the CDR3 is TGCGCCAGCGGCGACAGGCCGGGGTGGAACACTGAAGCATTCTTT. This translates into CASGDRPGWNTEAFF. Looking up the rest from reference TRBV5-1 and TRBJ1-1 gives the full variable domain: KAGVTQTPRYLIKTRGQQVTLSCSPISGHRSVSWYQQTPGQGLQFLFEYFSETQRNKGNFPGRFSGRQFSNSRSEMNVSTLELGDSALYLCASGDRPGWNTEAFFGQGTRLTVV.

On this clonotype itself: Since a much larger clone is just one base distant, this may be a read error. V gene TRBV5-1 combines with J gene TRBJ2-2; D not certain. This CDR3 comprises 15 residues. Germline CDR1 and CDR2: SGHRS and YFSETQ. In nucleotides, the CDR3 is TGCGCCAGCAGCACCAGGCAGACGAAGACCGGGGAGCTGTTTTTT. This gives the protein CASSTRQTKTGELFF. Filled out from reference TRBV5-1 and TRBJ2-2, the complete variable domain reads KAGVTQTPRYLIKTRGQQVTLSCSPISGHRSVSWYQQTPGQGLQFLFEYFSETQRNKGNFPGRFSGRQFSNSRSEMNVSTLELGDSALYLCASSTRQTKTGELFFGEGSRLTVL.

CDR3 DNA sequence: TGTGCCAGCTGTCCCCCCTTCGGCAGTAGGGCTTACGAGCAGTACTTC. Amino acids: CASCPPFGSRAYEQYF. This rearrangement joins TRBV28 to TRBJ2-7; no clear D. V gave up 8 bases and J gave up 4 bases, with 24 bases separating them. This CDR3 region has 16 residues. Per germline, CDR1 MDHEN and CDR2 SYDVKM. Supplemented by reference TRBV28 and TRBJ2-7, the full variable domain reads DVKVTQSSRYLVKRTGEKVFLECVQDMDHENMFWYRQDPGLGLRLIYFSYDVKMKEKGDIPEGYSVSREKKERFSLILESASTNQTSMYLCASCPPFGSRAYEQYFGPGTRLTVT.

Remarks on this clonotype: At one end, the junction sequence differs from germline, possibly due to a read error. The chain has TRBV7-8 and TRBJ1-4, with 10 bases fitting TRBD1. CDR3 length: 16 amino acids. From germline, CDR1 is SGHVS and CDR2 FQNEAQ. The CDR3 nucleotides read TGTGCCAACAGCCTCCAACGGACAGGGGGGAATGAAAAACTGTTTTTT. As protein: CANSLQRTGGNEKLFF. Full variable domain (outside the CDR3, taken from reference TRBV7-8 and TRBJ1-4): GAGVSQSPRYKVAKRGQDVALRCDPISGHVSLFWYQQALGQGPEFLTYFQNEAQLDKSGLPSDRFFAERPEGSVSTLKIQRTQQEDSAVYLCANSLQRTGGNEKLFFGSGTQLSVL.

About this clonotype: The conserved closing phenylalanine or tryptophan is absent in this CDR3, likely reflecting a read error. The J gene is TRBJ1-6, the V gene TRBV12-3 or TRBV12-4; tentatively, D is TRBD1 (6 bases). The ends were cut back, 5 bases at V and 1 base at J, with 12 bases in the middle. The CDR3 contains 16 residues. DNA of the CDR3: TGTGCCAGCAGTCTGGAGGGGACATCCTATAATTCACCCCTCCACTCT. Translated, it gives CASSLEGTSYNSPLHS.